This T cell receptor (beta chain) appears in the sequencing data of a study of PD-1 blockade in classical Hodgkin lymphoma. Noted time point: cycle 4 day 1 (C4D1), after 6 weeks of nivolumab. All patients experienced relapse after autologous stem cell transplantation, and brentuximab vedotin exposure was variable. The table lists this clone with a count of one. Antigen: not known. V dropped 0 bases and J dropped 10; count of bases not matched to a gene: 19. Germline CDR1 reads SGHNT; CDR2 reads YYREEE (reference sequence). The CDR3 covers 18 residues. Study-wide findings and caveats: Newly diagnosed patients and complete responders had comparable diversity at baseline. With respect to the repertoire differences, their causes, possibly disease activity or prior therapy, remain undefined.

Libraries were prepared by immunoSEQ multiplex PCR; TCRdb keeps only in-frame clonotypes and omits some of them. The table records 5,500 to 7,500 clones, over 80% of them present only once. The sequence was collected from a human donor with classical Hodgkin lymphoma. This rearrangement joins TRBV5-4 to TRBJ2-1, with TRBD2 matching 7 bases. Sample: peripheral blood mononuclear cells (PBMCs), taken before the fourth cycle of nivolumab. Written as DNA, the CDR3 is TGTGCCAGCAGCTTGGGGCTGCGGGGGAGCTCCCCGACCCCCGAGCAGTTCTTC. Translation: CASSLGLRGSSPTPEQFF.